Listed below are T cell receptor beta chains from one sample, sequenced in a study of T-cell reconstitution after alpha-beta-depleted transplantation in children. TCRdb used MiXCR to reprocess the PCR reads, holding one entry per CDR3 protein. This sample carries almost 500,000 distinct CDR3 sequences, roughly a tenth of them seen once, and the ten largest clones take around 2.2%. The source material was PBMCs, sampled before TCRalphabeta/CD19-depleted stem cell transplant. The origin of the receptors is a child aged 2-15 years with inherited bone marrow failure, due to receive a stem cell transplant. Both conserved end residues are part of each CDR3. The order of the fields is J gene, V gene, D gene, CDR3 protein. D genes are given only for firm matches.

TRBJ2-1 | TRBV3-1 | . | CASSHWDSLFYNEQFF
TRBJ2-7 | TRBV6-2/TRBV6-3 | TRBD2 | CASRASGRATYEQYF
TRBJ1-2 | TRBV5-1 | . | CASSLDVNYGYTF
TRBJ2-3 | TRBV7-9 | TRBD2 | CASSPLAGKTDTQYF
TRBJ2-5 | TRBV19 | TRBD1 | CASSMDRGLETQYF
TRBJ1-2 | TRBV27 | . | CASSSGRGYYGYTF
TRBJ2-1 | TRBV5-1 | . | CASSVGQSSYNEQFF
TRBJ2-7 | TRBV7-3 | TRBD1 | CASCLMTGGYEQYF
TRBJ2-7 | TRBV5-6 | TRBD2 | CASSERDGSYEQYF
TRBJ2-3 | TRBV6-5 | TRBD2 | CASSYETSVSTDTQYF
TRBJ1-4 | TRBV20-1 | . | CSAPRPGAGEKLFF
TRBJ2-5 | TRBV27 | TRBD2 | CASSTYGGGTQETQYF
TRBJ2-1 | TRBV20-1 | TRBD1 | CSATTGQTLQGPEQFF
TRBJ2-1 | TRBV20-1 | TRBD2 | CSAPRREVYNEQFF
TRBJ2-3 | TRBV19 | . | CASSVKGITDTQYF
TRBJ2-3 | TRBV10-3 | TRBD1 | CAISELDRGAPDTQYF
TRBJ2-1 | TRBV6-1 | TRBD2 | CASSEWGGSTLNEQFF
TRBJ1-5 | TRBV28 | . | CASSFASQGNHNQPQHF
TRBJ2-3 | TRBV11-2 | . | CASSPGRSTDTQYF
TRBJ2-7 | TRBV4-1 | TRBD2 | CASSQDPPGLAGTYEQYF
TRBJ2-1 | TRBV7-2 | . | CASSSRRAYNEQFF
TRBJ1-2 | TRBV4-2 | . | CASSQEDPHRPRGYTF
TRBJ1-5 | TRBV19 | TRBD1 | CASSRAGGSNQPQHF
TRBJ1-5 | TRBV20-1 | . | CSARTEVSNQPQHF
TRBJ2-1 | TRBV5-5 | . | CASSLASNNEQFF
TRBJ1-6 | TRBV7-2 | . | CASSLVPLGDSPLHF
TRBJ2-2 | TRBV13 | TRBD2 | CASSLEAGGPITGELFF